The 24 T cell receptor beta chains below were found in one sample sequenced in a study of shared clonotypes between healthy human individuals. TCRdb's table, derived via immunoSEQ multiplex PCR, lists solely in-frame clones and lacks some. The profile shows a few million clones, around 93% of them singletons. Material: naive CD4+ T cells from PBMCs. Subset: CD45RA+ positively selected. These receptors were collected from a man aged 18 to 29 in good health. Some clones in this sample may be carry-over from other donors' samples.

The V gene is TRBV25-1, the J gene TRBJ2-3, with D unresolved. The CDR3 consists of 14 residues. From germline, CDR1 is MGHDK and CDR2 SYGVNS. Trimming removed 6 bases from V and 5 bases from J, with 15 bases in between. DNA of the CDR3: TGTGCCAGCAGACCCGATGTCCCAAAAGATACGCAGTATTTT. Protein product: CASRPDVPKDTQYF.

The chain is built from TRBV28 and TRBJ1-5; no definite D call. The CDR3 runs 17 residues. V was trimmed by 4 bases and J by 0 bases, leaving 16 bases between them. Per the germline V gene, CDR1 is MDHEN and CDR2 is SYDVKM. The CDR3 here is CASSSAPGLDSNQPQHF. As DNA, the CDR3 is TGTGCCAGCAGTTCCGCGCCGGGCTTAGATAGCAATCAGCCCCAGCATTTT.

This chain connects TRBV7-8 to TRBJ2-7; D call uncertain. Germline V lookup: CDR1 SGHVS, CDR2 FQNEAQ. The CDR3 sequence is 12 residues long. Between the trimmed V and J ends, which lost 5 bases and 3 bases, there was a span of 8 bases. CDR3 region: CASSLFGYEQYF. The CDR3 DNA reads TGTGCCAGCAGCCTCTTCGGCTACGAGCAGTACTTC.

This chain connects TRBV30 to TRBJ2-5; D may correspond to TRBD1 or TRBD2 (6 bases each). CDR3 length: 15 residues. The V end was cut by 4 bases, the J end by 2 bases, with 17 bases between. Germline V lookup: CDR1 GTSNPN, CDR2 SVGIG (reference sequence). CDR3 bases: TGTGCCTGGACGTACCGGGGGCATCGTCAAGAGACCCAGTACTTC. This encodes CAWTYRGHRQETQYF.

This chain joins TRBV15 and TRBJ1-1, with D hard to call. Germline loops: CDR1 LNHNV, CDR2 YYDKDF (reference sequence). The V end was cut by 3 bases, the J end by 1 base, with 15 bases between. The CDR3 runs 16 residues. The CDR3 DNA sequence: TGTGCCACCAGCAGGTCTCTAAAGACCGAGAACACTGAAGCTTTCTTT. Translation gives CATSRSLKTENTEAFF.

The chain employs TRBV5-1 and TRBJ1-2; D possibly corresponds to TRBD1 (5 bases). Germline V gene lookup returns CDR1 SGHRS and CDR2 YFSETQ. This CDR3 is 16 amino acids long. Trimming shortened V by 0 bases and J by 2 bases, and 14 bases separated the two germline ends. The CDR3 sequence: CASSLAGGAVNYGYTF. CDR3 DNA sequence: TGCGCCAGCAGCTTGGCCGGCGGGGCAGTCAACTATGGCTACACCTTC. Full variable domain (remainder filled in from reference TRBV5-1 and TRBJ1-2): KAGVTQTPRYLIKTRGQQVTLSCSPISGHRSVSWYQQTPGQGLQFLFEYFSETQRNKGNFPGRFSGRQFSNSRSEMNVSTLELGDSALYLCASSLAGGAVNYGYTFGSGTRLTVV.

The chain has TRBV11-3 and TRBJ2-3; 8 positions match TRBD2. Trimming at V came to 5 bases and at J to 7 bases, leaving 11 bases not matched to a gene. Germline assignment: CDR1 SGHNT and CDR2 YENEEA. The length of the CDR3 is 15 residues. The CDR3 loop is CASSGGSGKSYTQYF. CDR3 DNA: TGTGCCAGCAGCGGAGGTAGCGGGAAGTCTTATACGCAGTATTTT.

This clone was observed a few times. The V and J genes are TRBV19 and TRBJ1-5; D unresolved. The germline V gene has CDR1 LNHDA and CDR2 SQIVND (reference sequence). The CDR3 contains 15 residues. With 2 bases removed from V and 0 bases from J, the gap between germline ends came to 8 bases. DNA for the CDR3: TGTGCCAGTAGTATACGCAGGAATAGCAATCAGCCCCAGCATTTT. It is translated as CASSIRRNSNQPQHF.

This chain connects TRBV29-1 to TRBJ2-7; a possible D gene is TRBD2 (5 bases). This CDR3 spans 13 amino acids. Trimming pared 4 bases from V and 3 bases from J, leaving 13 bases between. The germline gives CDR1 SQVTM, CDR2 ANQGSEA. Here the CDR3 DNA reads TGCAGCGTTGGAGTAGCGCGTGGCTACGAGCAGTACTTC. Amino acid sequence: CSVGVARGYEQYF.

V is TRBV6-6 and J is TRBJ2-1; a possible D gene is TRBD2 (6 bases). The length of the CDR3 is 14 residues. V was cut by 8 bases and J by 9 bases, with 20 bases left in between. Germline V gene lookup returns CDR1 MNHNY and CDR2 SVGAGI (reference sequence). As DNA, the CDR3 is TGTGCCAGCCTAGGCGGGGCGGTACTGTCTGAGCAGTTCTTC. Its protein product is CASLGGAVLSEQFF.

This clone turned up a few times. The rearrangement joins TRBV5-1 to TRBJ1-1; D remains ambiguous. The V gene lost 0 bases and the J gene lost 4 bases, with 10 bases spanning the gap. The germline V gene has CDR1 SGHRS and CDR2 YFSETQ. This CDR3 contains 14 residues. The CDR3 DNA sequence: TGCGCCAGCAGCTTGGGTTCAATCATCACTGAAGCTTTCTTT. It translates to CASSLGSIITEAFF.

The J gene is TRBJ2-3, the V gene TRBV14; 7 bases are a match to TRBD2. The germline V gene has CDR1 SGHDN and CDR2 FVKESK. The CDR3 sequence is 16 residues long. V lost 4 bases to trimming and J lost 2 bases; unmatched junction nucleotides: 9. The CDR3 nucleotides are TGTGCCAGCAGCCCCCCGGGCGGGAGACCCACAGATACGCAGTATTTT. Protein sequence: CASSPPGGRPTDTQYF.

In its sample, this clone was seen once. CDR3 in amino acids: CASSPGFSGSTDTQYF. Here the CDR3 DNA reads TGTGCCAGCAGCCCAGGTTTTTCAGGGAGCACAGATACGCAGTATTTT. The chain has TRBV7-3 and TRBJ2-3, with D possibly matching TRBD1 (5 bases). Germline V gene sequence: CDR1 SGHTA, CDR2 FQGTGA. The CDR3 runs to 16 residues. Trimming cost V 5 bases and J 0 bases, with 15 bases left between them.

The CDR3: CARWGDMGPVLHYGYTF. The CDR3 nucleotides are TGTGCCAGGTGGGGAGATATGGGTCCTGTGTTGCACTATGGCTACACCTTC. V is TRBV9 and J is TRBJ1-2, with D unresolved. The CDR3 consists of 17 residues. Looked up from germline, CDR1 is SGDLS and CDR2 is YYNGEE. V gave up 8 bases and J gave up 3 bases, with 26 bases separating them.

V usage is TRBV7-3 and J usage is TRBJ2-7; 8 bases agree with TRBD1. Germline V gives CDR1 SGHTA, CDR2 FQGTGA. The CDR3 covers 13 residues. The V segment lost 5 bases and the J segment 4 bases; nucleotides outside the gene matches: 4. Here the CDR3 reads CASSRDRLYEQYF. CDR3 sequence (DNA): TGTGCCAGCAGCAGGGACAGGCTTTACGAGCAGTACTTC. The full variable domain, completed using reference TRBV7-3 and TRBJ2-7, is GAGVSQTPSNKVTEKGKYVELRCDPISGHTALYWYRQSLGQGPEFLIYFQGTGAADDSGLPNDRFFAVRPEGSVSTLKIQRTERGDSAVYLCASSRDRLYEQYFGPGTRLTVT.

The rearrangement links TRBV14 to TRBJ2-2; D is undetermined. Germline V lookup: CDR1 SGHDN, CDR2 FVKESK. The CDR3 runs 12 residues. Trimming left V 4 bases short and J 8 bases short, with 8 bases between. For the CDR3, the DNA is TGTGCCAGCAGCCGCCAATTGGGGGAGCTGTTTTTT. It translates to CASSRQLGELFF.

The V gene is TRBV15, the J gene TRBJ2-2, with 7 bases lining up with TRBD2. The CDR3 covers 18 residues. CDR1 is LNHNV, CDR2 YYDKDF, per germline (reference sequence). V was clipped by 0 bases and J by 4 bases; unmatched bases: 11. This CDR3 is CATSRDRAGVTVTGELFF. In nucleotides, the CDR3 is TGTGCCACCAGCAGAGATAGGGCGGGAGTAACGGTCACCGGGGAGCTGTTTTTT. Based on the CDR3 plus reference TRBV15 and TRBJ2-2, the full variable domain is DAMVIQNPRYQVTQFGKPVTLSCSQTLNHNVMYWYQQKSSQAPKLLFHYYDKDFNNEADTPDNFQSRRPNTSFCFLDIRSPGLGDTAMYLCATSRDRAGVTVTGELFFGEGSRLTVL.

The chain is built from TRBV6-6 and TRBJ1-1, with 9 bases matching TRBD1. Germline V gene data show CDR1 as MNHNY and CDR2 as SVGAGI (reference sequence). Trimming at V came to 6 bases and at J to 1 base, leaving 6 bases not matched to a gene. The CDR3 is 15 residues long. CDR3 nucleotide sequence: TGTGCCAGCAGGGCCCGGGACAGGGAGAACACTGAAGCTTTCTTT. It codes for CASRARDRENTEAFF.

This chain links TRBV5-4 with TRBJ2-1; D call uncertain. Between the trimmed V and J ends, which lost 4 bases and 5 bases, there was a span of 13 bases. In germline, CDR1 is SGHNT, CDR2 YYREEE (reference sequence). The CDR3 loop spans 14 amino acids. CDR3: CASSPPAGNNEQFF. For the CDR3, the DNA is TGTGCCAGCAGCCCCCCCGCTGGGAACAATGAGCAGTTCTTC.

The chain joins TRBV9 to TRBJ1-1; TRBD1 matches at 7 bases. This CDR3 is 15 amino acids long. Germline trimming cut 3 bases from V and 12 bases from J; bases unmatched to any gene: 17. The germline V gene has CDR1 SGDLS and CDR2 YYNGEE. CDR3 sequence: CASSDRPTQGTVTFF. CDR3 DNA sequence: TGTGCCAGCAGCGACCGACCGACACAGGGGACGGTGACTTTCTTT.

The chain employs TRBV6-1 and TRBJ1-1, with D hard to call. Germline-derived CDR1 and CDR2 are MNHNS and SASEGT. Trimming took off 10 bases at V and 3 bases at J, with 12 bases between the two ends. The CDR3 totals 12 residues. CDR3 coding DNA: TGTGCCACTGGGCAGGCCTACACTGAAGCTTTCTTT. Encoded protein: CATGQAYTEAFF.

The chain links TRBV7-2 to TRBJ1-1; D perhaps matches TRBD1 (5 bases). This CDR3 comprises 12 residues. Germline CDR1 is SGHTA and CDR2 is FQGNSA. Trimming left V 7 bases short and J 5 bases short, with 11 bases between. CDR3 bases: TGTGCCAGCAAAGAGGGGAGGACTGAAGCTTTCTTT. Its translation is CASKEGRTEAFF.

The rearrangement uses TRBV6-4 and TRBJ1-2, with TRBD1 matching over 7 bases. The trim removed 6 bases at V and 4 bases at J, leaving 8 bases unmatched. Germline V gene data show CDR1 as MRHNA and CDR2 as SNTAGT. The CDR3 sequence is 14 residues long. In DNA, the CDR3 is TGTGCCAGCAGATGGGACAGTTCGTCCTATGGCTACACCTTC. It codes for CASRWDSSSYGYTF.

The chain couples TRBV30 to TRBJ1-4, with 8 bases that match TRBD1. Germline loops: CDR1 GTSNPN, CDR2 SVGIG (reference sequence). The CDR3 is made up of 14 amino acids. V shed 8 bases, J shed 7 bases, and the junction held 12 bases outside the gene matches. The CDR3 spells CAQRPRGLGEKLFF. CDR3 in DNA: TGTGCCCAGAGGCCCAGGGGGCTAGGTGAAAAACTGTTTTTT. Looking up the rest from reference TRBV30 and TRBJ1-4 gives the full variable domain: SQTIHQWPATLVQPVGSPLSLECTVEGTSNPNLYWYRQAAGRGLQLLFYSVGIGQISSEVPQNLSASRPQDRQFILSSKKLLLSDSGFYLCAQRPRGLGEKLFFGSGTQLSVL.